This T cell receptor (beta chain) was sequenced in a study of blood T cells in healthy people across ages. The CDR3 runs 12 residues. V lost 8 bases to trimming and J lost 2 bases, with 10 bases between them. CDR1 is SGHRS, CDR2 YFSETQ, per germline. Comment on this clonotype: Its target is not known.

PCR was performed a second time for about 6 to 12 cycles using a sample-barcoded 5' primer and a J-beta primer mix. MiXCR, applied by TCRdb to the 5' RACE reads, yields one record per CDR3 protein. The repertoire holds 540,000 or so distinct CDR3 sequences, 25% to 30% seen once, with about 18% in the top ten. Study-wide results and caveats: There was no known CMV status for donors, so expanded clonotype changes were possibly confounded. Observed TCR beta diversity per million T cells went down as age went up. This fall followed a roughly linear course with age.

This sequence joins TRBV5-1 and TRBJ2-5; D call uncertain. The TCR was taken from a woman between 65 and 79 years old in good health. Source material: blood. CDR3 in amino acids: CARRSNQETQYF. For the CDR3, the DNA is TGCGCCAGAAGAAGTAATCAAGAGACCCAGTACTTC.